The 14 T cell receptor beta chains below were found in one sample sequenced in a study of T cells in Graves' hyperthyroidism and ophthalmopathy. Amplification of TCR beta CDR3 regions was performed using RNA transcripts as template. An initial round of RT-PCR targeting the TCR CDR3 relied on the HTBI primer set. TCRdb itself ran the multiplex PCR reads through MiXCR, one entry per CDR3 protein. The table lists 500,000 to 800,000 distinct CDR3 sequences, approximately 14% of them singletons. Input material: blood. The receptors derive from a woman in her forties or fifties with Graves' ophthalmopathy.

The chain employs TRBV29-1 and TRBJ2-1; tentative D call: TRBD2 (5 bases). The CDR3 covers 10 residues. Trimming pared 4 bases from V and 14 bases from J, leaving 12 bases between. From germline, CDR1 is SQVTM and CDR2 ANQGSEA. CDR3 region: CSVGGNSEFF. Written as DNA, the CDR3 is TGCAGCGTTGGAGGGAATTCCGAGTTCTTC.

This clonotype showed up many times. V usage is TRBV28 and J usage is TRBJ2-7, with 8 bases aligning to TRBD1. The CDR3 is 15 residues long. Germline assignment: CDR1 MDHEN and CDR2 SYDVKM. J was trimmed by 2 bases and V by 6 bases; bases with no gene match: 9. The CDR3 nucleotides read TGTGCCAGCAGCCCGGCAGGGACAGGAGCCTACGAGCAGTACTTC. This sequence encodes CASSPAGTGAYEQYF.

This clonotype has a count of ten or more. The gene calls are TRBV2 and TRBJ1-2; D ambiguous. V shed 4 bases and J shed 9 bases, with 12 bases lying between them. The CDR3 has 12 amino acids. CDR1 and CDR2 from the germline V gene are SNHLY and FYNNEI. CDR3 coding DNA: TGTGCCAGCAGTGGCAGTACTATGCGCTACACCTTC. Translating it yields CASSGSTMRYTF.

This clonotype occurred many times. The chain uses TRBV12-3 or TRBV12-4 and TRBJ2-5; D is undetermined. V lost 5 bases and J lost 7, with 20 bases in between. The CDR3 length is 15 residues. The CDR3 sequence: CASSLDRAEKGTQYF. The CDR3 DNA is TGTGCCAGCAGTCTCGACCGGGCCGAAAAAGGGACCCAGTACTTC.

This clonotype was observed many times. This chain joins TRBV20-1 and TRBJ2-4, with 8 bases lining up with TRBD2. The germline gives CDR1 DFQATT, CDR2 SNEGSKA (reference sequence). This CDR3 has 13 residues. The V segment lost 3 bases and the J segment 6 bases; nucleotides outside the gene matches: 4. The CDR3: CSASAGGGNIQYF. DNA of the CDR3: TGCAGTGCTAGTGCGGGAGGAGGAAACATTCAGTACTTC.

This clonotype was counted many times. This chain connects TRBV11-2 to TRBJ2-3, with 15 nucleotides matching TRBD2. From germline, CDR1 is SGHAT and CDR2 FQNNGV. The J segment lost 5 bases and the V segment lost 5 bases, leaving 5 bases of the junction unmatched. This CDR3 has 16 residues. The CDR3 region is CASSPGTSGRIDTQYF. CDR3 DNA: TGTGCCAGCAGCCCAGGGACTAGCGGGAGGATAGATACGCAGTATTTT.

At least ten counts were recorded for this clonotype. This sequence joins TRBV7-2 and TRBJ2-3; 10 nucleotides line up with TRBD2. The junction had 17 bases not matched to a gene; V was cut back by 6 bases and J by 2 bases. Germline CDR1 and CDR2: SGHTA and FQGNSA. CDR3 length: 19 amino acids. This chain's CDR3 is CASRSSSGRGTPTTDTQYF. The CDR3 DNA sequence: TGTGCCAGCAGATCCTCTAGCGGGAGAGGGACGCCAACCACAGATACGCAGTATTTT.

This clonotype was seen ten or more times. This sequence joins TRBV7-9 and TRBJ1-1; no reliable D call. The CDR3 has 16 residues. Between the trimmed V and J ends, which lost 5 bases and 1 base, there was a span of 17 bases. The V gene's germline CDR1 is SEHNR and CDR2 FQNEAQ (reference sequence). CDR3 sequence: CASSHFAGHKNTEAFF. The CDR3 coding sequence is TGTGCCAGCAGCCACTTTGCCGGGCACAAGAACACTGAAGCTTTCTTT.

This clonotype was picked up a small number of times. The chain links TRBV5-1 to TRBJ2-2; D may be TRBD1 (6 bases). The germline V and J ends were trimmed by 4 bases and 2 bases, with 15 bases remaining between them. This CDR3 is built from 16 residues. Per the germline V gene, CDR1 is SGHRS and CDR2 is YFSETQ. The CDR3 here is CASSLLGQANTGELFF. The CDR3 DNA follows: TGCGCCAGCAGCCTCCTGGGACAAGCAAACACCGGGGAGCTGTTTTTT.

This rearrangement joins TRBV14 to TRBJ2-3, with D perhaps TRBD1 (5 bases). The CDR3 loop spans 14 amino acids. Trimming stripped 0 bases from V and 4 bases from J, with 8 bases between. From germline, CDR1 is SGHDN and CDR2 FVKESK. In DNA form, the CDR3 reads TGTGCCAGCAGCCAAGAGCTAGGGGCAGATACGCAGTATTTT. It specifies CASSQELGADTQYF.

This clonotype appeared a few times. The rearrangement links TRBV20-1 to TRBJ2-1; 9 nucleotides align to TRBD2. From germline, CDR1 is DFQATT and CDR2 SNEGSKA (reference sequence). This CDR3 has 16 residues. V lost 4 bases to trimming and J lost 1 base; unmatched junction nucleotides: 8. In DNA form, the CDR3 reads TGCAGTGCTACTCCTATAGCGGGAGAGTCCTACAATGAGCAGTTCTTC. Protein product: CSATPIAGESYNEQFF.

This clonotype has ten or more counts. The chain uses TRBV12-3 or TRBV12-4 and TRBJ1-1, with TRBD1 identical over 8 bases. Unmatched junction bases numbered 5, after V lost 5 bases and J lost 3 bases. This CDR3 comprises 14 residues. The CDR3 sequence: CASSPGGVDTEAFF. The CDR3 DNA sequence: TGTGCCAGCAGTCCAGGGGGCGTGGACACTGAAGCTTTCTTT.

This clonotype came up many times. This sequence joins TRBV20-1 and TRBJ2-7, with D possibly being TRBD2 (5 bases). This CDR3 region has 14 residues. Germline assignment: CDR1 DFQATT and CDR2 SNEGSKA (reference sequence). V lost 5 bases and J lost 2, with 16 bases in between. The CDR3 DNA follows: TGCAGTGCTCGAGGACTCAGGTTAACCTACGAGCAGTACTTC. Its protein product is CSARGLRLTYEQYF.

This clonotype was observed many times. CDR3 amino acids: CASSPGSGNQPQHF. The CDR3 DNA is TGTGCCAGCAGCCCCGGATCGGGTAATCAGCCCCAGCATTTT. The gene calls are TRBV3-2 and TRBJ1-5. TRBV3-2 is a recognized pseudogene. The CDR3 runs 14 residues.